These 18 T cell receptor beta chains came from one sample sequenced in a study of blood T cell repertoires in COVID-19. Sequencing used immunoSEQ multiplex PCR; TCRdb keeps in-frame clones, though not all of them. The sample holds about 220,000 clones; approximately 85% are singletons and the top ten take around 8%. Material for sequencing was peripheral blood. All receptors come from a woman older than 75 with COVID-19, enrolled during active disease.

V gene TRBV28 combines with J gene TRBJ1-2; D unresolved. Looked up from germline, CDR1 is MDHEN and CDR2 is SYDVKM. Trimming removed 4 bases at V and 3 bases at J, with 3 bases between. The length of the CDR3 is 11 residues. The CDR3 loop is CASSSYYGYTF. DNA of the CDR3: TGTGCCAGCAGTTCCTACTATGGCTACACCTTC.

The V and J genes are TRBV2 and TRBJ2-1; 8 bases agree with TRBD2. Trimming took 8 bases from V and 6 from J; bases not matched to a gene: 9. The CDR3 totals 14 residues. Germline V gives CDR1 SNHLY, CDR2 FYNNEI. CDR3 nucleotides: TGTGCCAGCCTCCAATCGGGAGGGGCCAATGAGCAGTTCTTC. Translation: CASLQSGGANEQFF.

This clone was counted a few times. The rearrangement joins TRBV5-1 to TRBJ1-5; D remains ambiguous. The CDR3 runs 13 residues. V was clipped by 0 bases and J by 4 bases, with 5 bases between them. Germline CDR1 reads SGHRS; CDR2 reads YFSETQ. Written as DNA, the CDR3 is TGCGCCAGCAGCTTGGACTTGAATCAGCCCCAGCATTTT. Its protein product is CASSLDLNQPQHF.

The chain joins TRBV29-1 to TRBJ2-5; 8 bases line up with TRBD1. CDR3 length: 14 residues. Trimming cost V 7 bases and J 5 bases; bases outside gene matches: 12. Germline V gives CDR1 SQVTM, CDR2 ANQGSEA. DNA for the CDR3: TGCAGCGCCAAAGACAGGGGAGAACGGGAGACCCAGTACTTC. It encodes CSAKDRGERETQYF.

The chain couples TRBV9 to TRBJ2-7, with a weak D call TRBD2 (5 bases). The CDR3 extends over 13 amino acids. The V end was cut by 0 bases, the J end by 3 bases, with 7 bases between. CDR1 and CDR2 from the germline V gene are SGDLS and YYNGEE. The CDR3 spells CASSVAEGYEQYF. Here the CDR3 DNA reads TGTGCCAGCAGCGTAGCTGAGGGCTACGAGCAGTACTTC. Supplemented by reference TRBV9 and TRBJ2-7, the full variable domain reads DSGVTQTPKHLITATGQRVTLRCSPRSGDLSVYWYQQSLDQGLQFLIQYYNGEERAKGNILERFSAQQFPDLHSELNLSSLELGDSALYFCASSVAEGYEQYFGPGTRLTVT.

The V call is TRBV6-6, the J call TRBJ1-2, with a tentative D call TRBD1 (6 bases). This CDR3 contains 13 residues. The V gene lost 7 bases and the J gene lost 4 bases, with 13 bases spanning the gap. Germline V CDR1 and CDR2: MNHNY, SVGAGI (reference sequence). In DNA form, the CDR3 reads TGTGCCAGCACTTTCGGACAGTTCTATGGCTACACCTTC. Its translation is CASTFGQFYGYTF.

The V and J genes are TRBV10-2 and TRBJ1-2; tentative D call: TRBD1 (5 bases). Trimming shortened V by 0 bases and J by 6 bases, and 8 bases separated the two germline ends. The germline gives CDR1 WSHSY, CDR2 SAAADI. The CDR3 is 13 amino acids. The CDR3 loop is CASSESRGNGYTF. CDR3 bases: TGCGCCAGCAGTGAGTCAAGGGGAAATGGCTACACCTTC.

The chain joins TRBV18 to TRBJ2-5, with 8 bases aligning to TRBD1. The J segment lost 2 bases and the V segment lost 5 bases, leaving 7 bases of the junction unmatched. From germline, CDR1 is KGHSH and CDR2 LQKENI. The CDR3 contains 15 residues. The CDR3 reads CASSTGTGVQETQYF. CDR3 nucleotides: TGTGCCAGCTCAACCGGGACAGGAGTTCAAGAGACCCAGTACTTC.

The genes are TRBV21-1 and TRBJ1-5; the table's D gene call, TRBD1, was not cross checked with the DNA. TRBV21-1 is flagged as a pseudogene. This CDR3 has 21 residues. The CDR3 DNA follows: TGTGCCAGCAGCACAGAGGATCACGGGACAGGGACCGGGTATAGCAATCAGCCCCAGCATTTT. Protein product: CASSTEDHGTGTGYSNQPQHF.

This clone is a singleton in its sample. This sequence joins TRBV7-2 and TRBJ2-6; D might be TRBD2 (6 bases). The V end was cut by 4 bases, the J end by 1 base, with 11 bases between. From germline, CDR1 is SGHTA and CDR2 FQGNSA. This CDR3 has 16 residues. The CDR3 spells CASSSTGRSGANVLTF. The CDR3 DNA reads TGTGCCAGCAGCTCGACCGGGAGATCTGGGGCCAACGTCCTGACTTTC.

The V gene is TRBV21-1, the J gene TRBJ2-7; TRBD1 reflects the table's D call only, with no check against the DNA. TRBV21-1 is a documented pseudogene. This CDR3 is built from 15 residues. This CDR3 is CASNLTGTPTGEQYF. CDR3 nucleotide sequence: TGTGCCAGCAACTTGACCGGGACACCTACCGGCGAGCAGTACTTC.

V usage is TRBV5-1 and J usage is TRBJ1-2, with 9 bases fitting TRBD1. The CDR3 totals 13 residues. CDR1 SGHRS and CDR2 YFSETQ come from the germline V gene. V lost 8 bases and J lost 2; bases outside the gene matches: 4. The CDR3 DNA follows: TGCGCCAGTCACAGGGGGCTGAACTATGGCTACACCTTC. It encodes CASHRGLNYGYTF.

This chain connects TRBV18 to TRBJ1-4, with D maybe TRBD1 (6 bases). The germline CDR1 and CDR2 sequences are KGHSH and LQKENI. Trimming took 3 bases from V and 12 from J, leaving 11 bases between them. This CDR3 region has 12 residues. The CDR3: CASSPDSWELFF. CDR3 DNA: TGTGCCAGCTCACCGGACAGCTGGGAACTGTTTTTT.

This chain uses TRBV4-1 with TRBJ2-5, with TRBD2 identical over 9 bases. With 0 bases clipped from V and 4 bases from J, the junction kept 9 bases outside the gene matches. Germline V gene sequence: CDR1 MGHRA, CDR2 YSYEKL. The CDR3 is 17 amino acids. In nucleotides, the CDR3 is TGCGCCAGCAGCCAAGAGGGCAGCGGGAGGAATGGAGAGACCCAGTACTTC. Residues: CASSQEGSGRNGETQYF.

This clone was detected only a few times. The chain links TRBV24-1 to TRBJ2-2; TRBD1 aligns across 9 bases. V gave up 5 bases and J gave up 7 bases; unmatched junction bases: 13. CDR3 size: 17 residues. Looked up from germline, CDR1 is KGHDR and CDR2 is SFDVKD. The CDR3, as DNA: TGTGCCACCAGTGCCCTGGGCCTGACAGGGGGTCACGGGGAGCTGTTTTTT. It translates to CATSALGLTGGHGELFF.

CDR3 nucleotides: TGTGCCAGCAGCCTTGGGGCATTTCCGGAGCTGTTTTTT. Amino acids: CASSLGAFPELFF. The chain has TRBV3-1 (or the pseudogene TRBV3-2) and TRBJ2-2, with D possibly TRBD1 on 5 matching bases. The CDR3 totals 13 residues. Germline V gene data show CDR1 as LGHDT and CDR2 as YNNKEL (reference sequence). Trimming shortened V by 4 bases and J by 10 bases, and 13 bases separated the two germline ends.

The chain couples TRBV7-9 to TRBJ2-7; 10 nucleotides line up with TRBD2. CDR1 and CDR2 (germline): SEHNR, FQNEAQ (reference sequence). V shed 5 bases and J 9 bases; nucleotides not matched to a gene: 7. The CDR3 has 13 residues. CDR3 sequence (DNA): TGTGCCAGCAGCCTGGCTAGCGGGAGTGCGCAGTACTTC. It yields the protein CASSLASGSAQYF.

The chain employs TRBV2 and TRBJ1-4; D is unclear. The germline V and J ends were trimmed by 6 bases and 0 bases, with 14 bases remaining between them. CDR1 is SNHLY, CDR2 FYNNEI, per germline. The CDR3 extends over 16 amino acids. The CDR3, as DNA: TGTGCCAGCAGCCCTGACACAGCTGCAACTAATGAAAAACTGTTTTTT. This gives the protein CASSPDTAATNEKLFF.